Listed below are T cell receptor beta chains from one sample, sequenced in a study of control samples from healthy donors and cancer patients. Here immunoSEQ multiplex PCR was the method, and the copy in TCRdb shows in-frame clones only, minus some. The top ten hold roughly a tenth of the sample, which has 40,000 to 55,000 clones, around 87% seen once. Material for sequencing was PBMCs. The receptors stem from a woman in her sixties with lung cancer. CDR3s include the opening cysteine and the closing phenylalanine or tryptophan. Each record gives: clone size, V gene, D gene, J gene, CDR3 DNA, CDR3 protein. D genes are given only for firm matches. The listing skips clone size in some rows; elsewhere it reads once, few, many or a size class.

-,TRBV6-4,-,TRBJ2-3,TGTGCCAGCAGTGACTCGATGGGAGATACGCAGTATTTT,CASSDSMGDTQYF
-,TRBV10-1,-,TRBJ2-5,TGCGCCAGCAGTGAGTCGGCGGCGGGGCAGCGGCCAATATTGACGACCCAGTACTTC,CASSESAAGQRPILTTQYF
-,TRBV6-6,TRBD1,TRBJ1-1,TGTGCCAGCAGTTCTACAGGGGAAACTGAAGCTTTCTTT,CASSSTGETEAFF
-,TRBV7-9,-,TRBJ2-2,TGTGCCAGCAGCTTCACTAGTCTCAACACCGGGGAGCTGTTTTTT,CASSFTSLNTGELFF
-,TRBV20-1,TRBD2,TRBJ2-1,TGCAGTGCTAGTGGACTAGCGGGGAACAATGAGCAGTTCTTC,CSASGLAGNNEQFF
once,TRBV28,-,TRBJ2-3,TGTGCCAGCAGACACACAGATACGCAGTATTTT,CASRHTDTQYF
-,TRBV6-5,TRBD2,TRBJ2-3,TGTGCCAGCAACCCGGGCCTCGGGGGGGATACGCAGTATTTT,CASNPGLGGDTQYF
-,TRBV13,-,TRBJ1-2,TGTGCCAGCAGCTCTGGACAGTATAACTATGGCTACACCTTC,CASSSGQYNYGYTF
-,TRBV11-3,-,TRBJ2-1,TGTGCCAGCAGCTTAGCGACTGCCCCCAATGAGCAGTTCTTC,CASSLATAPNEQFF
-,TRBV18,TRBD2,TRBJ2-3,TGTGCCAGCTCACCTACCGGGAGGGGGGCCGATACGCAGTATTTT,CASSPTGRGADTQYF
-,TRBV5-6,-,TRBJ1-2,TGTGCCAGCAGCTTCGGCCTTTTTGGGGAGCCTAACTATGGCTACACCTTC,CASSFGLFGEPNYGYTF
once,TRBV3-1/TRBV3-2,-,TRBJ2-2,TGTGCCAGCAGCCAAAGCAGGGGCGTAAACACCGGGGAGCTGTTTTTT,CASSQSRGVNTGELFF
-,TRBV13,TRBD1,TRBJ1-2,TGTGCCAGCAGCCCAAGGACAGGGGGCTATGGCTACACCTTC,CASSPRTGGYGYTF
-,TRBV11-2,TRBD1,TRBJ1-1,TGTGCCAGCAGCCTACGACAGGGACTCACTGAAGCTTTCTTT,CASSLRQGLTEAFF
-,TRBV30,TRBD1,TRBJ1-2,TGTGCCTGGAGACAGGGGGCGCGTGGCTACACCTTC,CAWRQGARGYTF
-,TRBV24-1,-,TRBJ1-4,TGTGCCACCAGGGCACGGGACAAAGAAAAACTGTTTTTT,CATRARDKEKLFF
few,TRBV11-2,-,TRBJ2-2,TGTGCCAGCAGCTCTCGGACAGCCTTTACCGGGGAGCTGTTTTTT,CASSSRTAFTGELFF
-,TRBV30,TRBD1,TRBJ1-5,TGTGCCTGGAGTTACCCCCGGGACAGAAATCAGCCCCAGCATTTT,CAWSYPRDRNQPQHF
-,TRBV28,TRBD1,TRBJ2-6,TGTGCCAGCAGTTGGGACAGGGGGCACTCTGGGGCCAACGTCCTGACTTTC,CASSWDRGHSGANVLTF
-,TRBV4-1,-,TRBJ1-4,TGCGCCAGCAGCCAATTAGGATCGGGGGGGCGGGTTGAAAAACTGTTTTTT,CASSQLGSGGRVEKLFF
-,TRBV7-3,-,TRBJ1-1,TGTGCCAGCAGTCCAGAGGTTAACACTGAAGCTTTCTTT,CASSPEVNTEAFF
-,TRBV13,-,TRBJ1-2,TGTGCCAGCAGCTCCGGACGTGGGGAGGGGATCTATGGCTACACCTTC,CASSSGRGEGIYGYTF
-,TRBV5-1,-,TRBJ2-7,TGCGCCAGCAGCTTGGTAACAGAAGGAAACTACGAGCAGTACTTC,CASSLVTEGNYEQYF
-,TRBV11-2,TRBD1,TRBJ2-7,TGTGCCAGCAGCCCAGGACAGGGATACGAGCAGTACTTC,CASSPGQGYEQYF
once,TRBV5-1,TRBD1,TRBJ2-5,TGCGCCAGCAGCAAGGGGACAGGGGATGGGGAGGAGACCCAGTACTTC,CASSKGTGDGEETQYF
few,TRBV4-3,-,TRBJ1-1,TGCGCCAGCAGCCAAGTCGGCCAGGCGACTGAAGCTTTCTTT,CASSQVGQATEAFF
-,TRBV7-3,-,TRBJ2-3,TGTGCCAGCAGCCCTGGGGGAGATACGCAGTATTTT,CASSPGGDTQYF
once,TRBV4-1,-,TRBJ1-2,TGCGCCAGCAGTTCCGTATATGGCTACACCTTC,CASSSVYGYTF
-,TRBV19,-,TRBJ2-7,TGTGCCAGTAGTATAGTCGCGGGACAGATAATATACGAGCAGTACTTC,CASSIVAGQIIYEQYF
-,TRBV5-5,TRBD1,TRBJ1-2,TGTGCCAGCAGCTGGGAGGGACAGGGCTATGGCCACACCTTC,CASSWEGQGYGHTF
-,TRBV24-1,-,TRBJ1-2,TGTGCCACCAGTGATCCGGGGGGGCAGCGGGACGCTAACTATGGCTACACCTTC,CATSDPGGQRDANYGYTF
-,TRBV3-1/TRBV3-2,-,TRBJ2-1,TGTGCCAGCAGCCAAGATCTGGAACACAATGAGCAGTTCTTC,CASSQDLEHNEQFF
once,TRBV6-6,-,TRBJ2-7,TGTGCCAGCAGTTACTCGGGGCAGGACTACGAGCAGTACTTC,CASSYSGQDYEQYF
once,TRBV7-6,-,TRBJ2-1,TGTGCCAGCAGCTTATTGGGATCCTACAATGAGCAGTTCTTC,CASSLLGSYNEQFF
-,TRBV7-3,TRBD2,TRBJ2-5,TGTGCCAGCAGCCAACTAGCGGGAGAGACCCAGTACTTC,CASSQLAGETQYF
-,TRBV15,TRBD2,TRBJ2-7,TGTGCCACCAGCCTCCGGGGGGGGGTGGGCGAGCAGTACTTC,CATSLRGGVGEQYF
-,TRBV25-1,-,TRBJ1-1,TGTGCCAGCAGTGCACCAGCTCACGGGCACACTGAAGCTTTCTTT,CASSAPAHGHTEAFF
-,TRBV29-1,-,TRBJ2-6,TGCAGCGTTGATCGTTGGCAGGGCGGCTCTGGGGCCAACGTCCTGACTTTC,CSVDRWQGGSGANVLTF
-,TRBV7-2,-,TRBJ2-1,TGTGCCAGCAGTTATGGGACCGACCCCATTATTAATGAGCAGTTCTTC,CASSYGTDPIINEQFF